Below are 14 T cell receptor beta chains sequenced from a single sample in a study of T cell repertoires in cytomegalovirus infection. Their recognized antigens are unknown. Each CDR3 protein gets one entry after TCRdb re-called the reads with MiXCR. The sample lists 350,000 to 400,000 distinct CDR3 sequences, just under 35% occurring once. Specimen: cultured PBMCs, collected from culture after CMV antigen stimulation. The receptors stem from a human donor in good health (CMV status not recorded). Some clones in this sample may be carry-over from other donors' samples.

This clonotype occurred a few times. V and J are TRBV12-3 or TRBV12-4 and TRBJ2-1; D is undetermined. CDR3 length: 14 amino acids. V was cut by 2 bases and J by 7 bases, with 12 bases left in between. In DNA, the CDR3 is TGTGCCAGCAGTTTAACACGGAGAAGGAATGAGCAGTTCTTC. Protein sequence: CASSLTRRRNEQFF.

This clonotype was observed at least ten times. The chain carries TRBV11-2 and TRBJ1-3; D is uncertain. The CDR3 has 14 amino acids. The germline V gene has CDR1 SGHAT and CDR2 FQNNGV. V lost 4 bases and J lost 4, with 11 bases in between. CDR3 residues: CASSSGGSGNTIYF. DNA of the CDR3: TGTGCCAGCAGCTCAGGAGGGTCGGGAAACACCATATATTTT. Full variable domain (missing parts from reference TRBV11-2 and TRBJ1-3): EAGVAQSPRYKIIEKRQSVAFWCNPISGHATLYWYQQILGQGPKLLIQFQNNGVVDDSQLPKDRFSAERLKGVDSTLKIQPAKLEDSAVYLCASSSGGSGNTIYFGEGSWLTVV.

The V gene is TRBV11-2, the J gene TRBJ2-1; D is possibly TRBD1 (5 bases). V lost 5 bases and J 5 bases, leaving 19 bases between the germline ends. CDR3 length: 16 amino acids. CDR1 SGHAT and CDR2 FQNNGV come from the germline V gene. DNA for the CDR3: TGTGCCAGCAGCCCCCTTAGGCAGGGAAGCCACAATGAGCAGTTCTTC. Its protein product is CASSPLRQGSHNEQFF.

V is TRBV15 and J is TRBJ2-3; 10 bases line up with TRBD2. The V and J ends lost 0 bases and 2 bases, in that order; junction bases with no gene match: 8. CDR3 length equals 18 residues. Germline CDR1 and CDR2: LNHNV and YYDKDF (reference sequence). CDR3 region: CATSRDIASGSSTDTQYF. For the CDR3, the DNA is TGTGCCACCAGCAGAGATATAGCTAGCGGGAGTTCCACAGATACGCAGTATTTT.

The V and J genes are TRBV7-2 and TRBJ2-7; the D gene is possibly TRBD1 (6 bases). The V end lost 5 bases, the J end lost 6 bases, and 20 bases lay between the germline ends. The germline CDR1 and CDR2 sequences are SGHTA and FQGNSA. CDR3 length: 15 amino acids. In DNA form, the CDR3 reads TGTGCCAGCAGCACCCGGACAGCCCGAGCTACCGAGCAGTACTTC. It codes for CASSTRTARATEQYF.

The chain links TRBV7-9 to TRBJ1-4; 8 positions match TRBD1. With 2 bases clipped from V and 6 bases from J, the junction kept 8 bases outside the gene matches. The CDR3 loop spans 16 amino acids. Germline V gene lookup returns CDR1 SEHNR and CDR2 FQNEAQ (reference sequence). CDR3 loop: CASSLFVGQGDEKLFF. The DNA for the CDR3 is TGTGCCAGCAGCTTATTCGTAGGACAGGGAGATGAAAAACTGTTTTTT.

A single count supports this clonotype. This could be a read error, since a much larger clone is one nucleotide away. The chain has TRBV7-2 and TRBJ2-3, with 7 bases that match TRBD1. Germline V gene data show CDR1 as SGHTA and CDR2 as FQGNSA. The CDR3 spans 16 residues. The CDR3 DNA follows: TGTGACAGCAGCTTAGTCGTAGGACAGGGCACAGATACGCAGTATTTT. This translates into CDSSLVVGQGTDTQYF.

This clonotype was detected only a few times. The rearrangement uses TRBV7-9 and TRBJ2-3; 12 positions agree with TRBD2. The germline V gene has CDR1 SEHNR and CDR2 FQNEAQ (reference sequence). The V gene end was trimmed by 5 bases and the J gene end by 2 bases; junction bases not matched to a gene: 11. The CDR3 loop spans 18 amino acids. CDR3 sequence (DNA): TGTGCCAGCAGCGCAGGGACTAGCGGGCTGCGGTACACAGATACGCAGTATTTT. This gives the protein CASSAGTSGLRYTDTQYF.

This clonotype has only a few counts. The rearrangement links TRBV7-2 to TRBJ2-5; 7 bases align to TRBD1. Germline CDR1 SGHTA, CDR2 FQGNSA. The ends lost 2 bases at V and 2 bases at J; junction bases unmatched: 8. The CDR3 runs 16 residues. CDR3 in DNA: TGTGCCAGCAGCTTATGGACAGGACCTTTACAAGAGACCCAGTACTTC. As protein: CASSLWTGPLQETQYF.

This clonotype was seen only a few times. This sequence joins TRBV7-2 and TRBJ2-1; 10 bases fit TRBD2. Germline CDR1 is SGHTA and CDR2 is FQGNSA. This CDR3 has 12 amino acids. The CDR3 protein is CERAGGNNEQFF. Written as DNA, the CDR3 is TGTGAGAGAGCGGGGGGGAACAATGAGCAGTTCTTC.

This clonotype was counted ten times or more. J is TRBJ2-1 and V is TRBV19; 10 nucleotides align to TRBD2. From germline, CDR1 is LNHDA and CDR2 SQIVND (reference sequence). J gave up 8 bases and V 3 bases, and 10 bases lay outside the gene matches. The CDR3 contains 16 residues. The CDR3 region is CASSMTGTSAFDEQFF. In nucleotides, the CDR3 is TGTGCCAGTAGTATGACCGGGACTAGCGCTTTCGATGAGCAGTTCTTC.

The chain has TRBV6-2 or TRBV6-3 and TRBJ1-1, with D uncertain. V was trimmed by 5 bases and J by 7 bases, leaving 11 bases between them. The germline gives CDR1 MNHEY, CDR2 SVGEGT. The CDR3 length is 12 residues. CDR3 residues: CASSNPRGEAFF. The CDR3 DNA is TGTGCCAGCAGTAACCCCCGGGGTGAAGCTTTCTTT.

Many counts were recorded for this clonotype. The V call is TRBV7-2, the J call TRBJ2-5; 8 bases align to TRBD2. Unmatched junction bases numbered 5, after V lost 1 base and J lost 4 bases. The CDR3 is 15 residues long. Germline V gives CDR1 SGHTA, CDR2 FQGNSA. The CDR3: CASSLVAGRGETQYF. CDR3 DNA: TGTGCCAGCAGCTTAGTGGCCGGGAGGGGAGAGACCCAGTACTTC. Together with reference TRBV7-2 and TRBJ2-5, the CDR3 gives the full variable domain: GAGVSQSPSNKVTEKGKDVELRCDPISGHTALYWYRQSLGQGLEFLIYFQGNSAPDKSGLPSDRFSAERTGGSVSTLTIQRTQQEDSAVYLCASSLVAGRGETQYFGPGTRLLVL.

Many counts were recorded for this clonotype. The chain combines TRBV7-2 with TRBJ2-3, with 10 bases fitting TRBD2. CDR1 and CDR2 (germline): SGHTA, FQGNSA. The trim removed 4 bases at V and 2 bases at J, leaving 6 bases unmatched. CDR3 length: 16 amino acids. Here the CDR3 reads CASSSWTSGYTDTQYF. CDR3 DNA: TGTGCCAGCAGCTCTTGGACTAGCGGATACACAGATACGCAGTATTTT.